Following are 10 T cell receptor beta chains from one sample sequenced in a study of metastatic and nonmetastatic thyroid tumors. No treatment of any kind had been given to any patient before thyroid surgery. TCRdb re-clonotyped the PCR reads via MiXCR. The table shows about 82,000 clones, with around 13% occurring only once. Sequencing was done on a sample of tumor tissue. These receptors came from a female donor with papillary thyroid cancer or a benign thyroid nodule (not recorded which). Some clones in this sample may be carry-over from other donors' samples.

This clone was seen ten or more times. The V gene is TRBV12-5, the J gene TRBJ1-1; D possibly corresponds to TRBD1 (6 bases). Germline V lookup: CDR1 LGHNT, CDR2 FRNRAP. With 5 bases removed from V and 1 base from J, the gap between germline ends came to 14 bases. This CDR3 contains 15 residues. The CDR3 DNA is TGTGCTAGTGGTCTGGCGGGACATTCGAACACTGAAGCTTTCTTT. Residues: CASGLAGHSNTEAFF.

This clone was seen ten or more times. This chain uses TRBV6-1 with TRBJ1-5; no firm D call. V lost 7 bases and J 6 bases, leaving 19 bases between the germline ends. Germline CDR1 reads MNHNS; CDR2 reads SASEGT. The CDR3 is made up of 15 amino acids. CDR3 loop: CASKPGWGYGQPQHF. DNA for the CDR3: TGTGCCAGCAAACCCGGGTGGGGTTACGGTCAGCCCCAGCATTTT.

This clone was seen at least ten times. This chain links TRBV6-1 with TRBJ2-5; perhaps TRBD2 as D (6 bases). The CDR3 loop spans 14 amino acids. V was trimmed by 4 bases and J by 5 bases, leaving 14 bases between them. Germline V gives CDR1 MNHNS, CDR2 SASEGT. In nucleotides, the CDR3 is TGTGCCAGCAGTGTTCTAGCGCCAGGGGAGACCCAGTACTTC. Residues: CASSVLAPGETQYF.

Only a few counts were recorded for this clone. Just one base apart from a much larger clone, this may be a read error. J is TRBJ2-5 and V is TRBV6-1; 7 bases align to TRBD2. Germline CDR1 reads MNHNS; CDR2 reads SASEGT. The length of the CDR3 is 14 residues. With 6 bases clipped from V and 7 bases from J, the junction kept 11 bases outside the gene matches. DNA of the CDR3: TGTGCCAGCAGGTTGACTAGCTCCGGGGTGACCCAGTACTTC. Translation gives CASRLTSSGVTQYF.

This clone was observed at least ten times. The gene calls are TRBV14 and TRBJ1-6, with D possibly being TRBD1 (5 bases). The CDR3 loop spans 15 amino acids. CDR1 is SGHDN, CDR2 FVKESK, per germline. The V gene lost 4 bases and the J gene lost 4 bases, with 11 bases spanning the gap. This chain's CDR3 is CASSRKEGYNSPLHF. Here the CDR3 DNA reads TGTGCCAGCAGCCGCAAAGAGGGGTATAATTCACCCCTCCACTTT.

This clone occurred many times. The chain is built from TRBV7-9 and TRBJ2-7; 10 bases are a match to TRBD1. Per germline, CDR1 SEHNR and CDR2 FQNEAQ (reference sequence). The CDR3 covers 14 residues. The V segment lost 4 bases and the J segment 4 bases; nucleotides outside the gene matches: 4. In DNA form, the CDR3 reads TGTGCCAGCAGCTCAGGGACAGGGGCATACGAGCAGTACTTC. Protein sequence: CASSSGTGAYEQYF. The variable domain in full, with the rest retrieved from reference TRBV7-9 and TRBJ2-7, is DTGVSQNPRHKITKRGQNVTFRCDPISEHNRLYWYRQTLGQGPEFLTYFQNEAQLEKSRLLSDRFSAERPKGSFSTLEIQRTEQGDSAMYLCASSSGTGAYEQYFGPGTRLTVT.

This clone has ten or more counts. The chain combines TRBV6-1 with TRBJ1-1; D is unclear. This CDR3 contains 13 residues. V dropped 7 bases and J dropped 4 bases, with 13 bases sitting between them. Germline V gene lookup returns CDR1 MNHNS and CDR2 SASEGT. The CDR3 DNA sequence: TGTGCCAGCATGGACGGAGTTAGCACTGAAGCTTTCTTT. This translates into CASMDGVSTEAFF.

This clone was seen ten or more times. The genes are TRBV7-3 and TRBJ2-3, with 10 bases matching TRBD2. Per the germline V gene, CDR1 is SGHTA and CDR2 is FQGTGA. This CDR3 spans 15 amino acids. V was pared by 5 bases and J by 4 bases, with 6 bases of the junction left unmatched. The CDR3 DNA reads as TGTGCCAGCAGCCCTACTAGCGGGGAGGCAGATACGCAGTATTTT. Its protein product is CASSPTSGEADTQYF.

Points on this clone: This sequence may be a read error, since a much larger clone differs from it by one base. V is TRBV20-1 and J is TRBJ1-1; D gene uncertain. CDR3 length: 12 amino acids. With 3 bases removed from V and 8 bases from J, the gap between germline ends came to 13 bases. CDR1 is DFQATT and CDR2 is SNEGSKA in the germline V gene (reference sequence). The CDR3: CSASRYPLEAFF. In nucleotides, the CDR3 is TGCAGTGCTAGCCGGTACCCCTTAGAAGCTTTCTTT.

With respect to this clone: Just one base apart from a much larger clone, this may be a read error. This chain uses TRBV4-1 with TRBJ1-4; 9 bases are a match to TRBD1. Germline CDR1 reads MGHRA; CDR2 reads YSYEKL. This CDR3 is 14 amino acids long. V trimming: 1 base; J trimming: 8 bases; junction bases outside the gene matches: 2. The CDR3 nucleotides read TGCGCCAGCAGCCAAGGGACAGGGGAGGAAAAACTGTTTTTT. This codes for CASSQGTGEEKLFF.